The present TCR beta chain was sequenced within a study of blood T cell repertoires in COVID-19. The sample holds one count of this clone. Sequencing was performed with immunoSEQ multiplex PCR; in TCRdb, only in-frame clones are kept and a portion is missing. The table includes approximately 240,000 clones, 80% to 90% detected once. The ends were cut back, 0 bases at V and 9 bases at J, with 8 bases in the middle. The length of the CDR3 is 11 residues. Germline CDR1 DFQATT, CDR2 SNEGSKA (reference sequence). Sequencing used peripheral blood. This TCR was sampled from a man over 45 with acute or convalescent COVID-19. This chain uses TRBV20-1 with TRBJ1-2, with D possibly TRBD1 on 5 matching bases. Here the CDR3 reads CSARDGGSYTF. CDR3 bases: TGCAGTGCTAGAGACGGGGGAAGCTACACCTTC.